Included here is one T cell receptor beta chain sequence, with context. Its cognate antigen is unknown. Its ends do not fully match the called genes, so a read error is possible. This specimen comes from a study of blood T cells in healthy people across ages. PBMCs numbering at least 7 million were isolated per sample. With each sample, at least 5.5 micrograms of total RNA were extracted. A second PCR, run for about 6 to 11 cycles, used a sample-barcoded 5' primer plus a J-beta primer mix. TCRdb fed the 5' RACE reads into MiXCR, producing one record per CDR3 protein. The top ten hold about 3.9% of the sample, which has 500,000 to 650,000 distinct CDR3 sequences, approximately 26% seen once. The study, taken as a whole, reports: Both higher diversity and more naive CD4+ cells marked long-lived donors when set against aged donors.

Germline CDR1 is MNHEY and CDR2 is SMNVEV (reference sequence). The CDR3 runs 16 residues. These data also featured in a second study, about T cells of mothers and their children.

Source material: blood. The clonotype originates from a boy younger than 10 in good health. The chain carries TRBV27 and TRBJ1-4; D is ambiguous. The CDR3, as DNA: TGTGCCAGCAGTTTATCGGTCGGACTGATTAATGGAAAACTGTTTTTT. This encodes CASSLSVGLINGKLFF.